The 10 T cell receptor beta chains in this list originate from one sample, sequenced in a study of long-term antiretroviral therapy in people with HIV. The libraries were made with immunoSEQ v3.0 at survey level. Here immunoSEQ multiplex PCR was the method, and the copy in TCRdb shows in-frame clones only, minus some. The sample consists of about 24,000 clones, 85% to 95% of them appearing once. Sequencing was performed on unsorted PBMCs, taken about 4.9 years after starting antiretroviral therapy. These TCRs come from a woman between 45 and 65 years old with HIV.

CDR3 loop: CASSLVAGPMYF. DNA of the CDR3: TGTGCCAGCAGCTTAGTGGCGGGGCCTATGTACTTC. This chain uses TRBV7-8 with TRBJ2-4; D perhaps matches TRBD2 (6 bases). Trimming cost V 1 base and J 15 bases, with 13 bases left between them. The CDR3 has 12 amino acids. Germline V gene sequence: CDR1 SGHVS, CDR2 FQNEAQ. Looking up the rest from reference TRBV7-8 and TRBJ2-4 gives the full variable domain: GAGVSQSPRYKVAKRGQDVALRCDPISGHVSLFWYQQALGQGPEFLTYFQNEAQLDKSGLPSDRFFAERPEGSVSTLKIQRTQQEDSAVYLCASSLVAGPMYFGAGTRLSVL.

This clone was observed once. The rearrangement uses TRBV13 and TRBJ2-7; 8 bases agree with TRBD2. The CDR3 spans 15 residues. Trimming removed 5 bases from V and 2 bases from J; junction bases left unmatched: 8. CDR1 and CDR2 from the germline V gene are PRHDT and FYEKMQ (reference sequence). CDR3 DNA sequence: TGTGCCAGCAGCAAGACAGCGGGAGCCACCTACGAGCAGTACTTC. Translating it yields CASSKTAGATYEQYF.

The CDR3 DNA sequence: TGCGCCAGCCGGGACTCCCGGACGGTAAGCTCCTACAATGAGCAGTTCTTC. This encodes CASRDSRTVSSYNEQFF. V is TRBV5-1 and J is TRBJ2-1; maybe TRBD2 (6 bases). The V and J ends lost 7 bases and 0 bases respectively, with 20 bases between them. This CDR3 region has 17 residues. Looked up from germline, CDR1 is SGHRS and CDR2 is YFSETQ.

The chain recombines TRBV4-2 with TRBJ2-1; weak D call: TRBD1 (5 bases). V gave up 2 bases and J gave up 6 bases, with 14 bases separating them. CDR1 LGHNA and CDR2 YNFKEQ come from the germline V gene. CDR3 length: 15 residues. The CDR3 nucleotides read TGTGCCAGCAGCCAAATAACACAGGCTACCAATGAGCAGTTCTTC. Translating it yields CASSQITQATNEQFF.

CDR3 loop: CASSLYYEQYF. The CDR3 DNA is TGTGCCAGCAGCTTGTACTACGAGCAGTACTTC. The chain employs TRBV5-4 and TRBJ2-7; D is unclear. CDR1 and CDR2 (germline): SGHNT, YYREEE (reference sequence). The V end was cut by 1 base, the J end by 3 bases, with 2 bases between. The CDR3 covers 11 residues.

The chain carries TRBV27 and TRBJ1-1, with D possibly matching TRBD1 (6 bases). CDR1 is MNHEY, CDR2 SMNVEV, per germline (reference sequence). Deletions cut 6 bases from V and 5 bases from J, with 19 bases between. The CDR3 loop spans 15 amino acids. Written as DNA, the CDR3 is TGTGCCAGCAGCCCCTTTACAGGGAGGTATACTGAAGCTTTCTTT. This codes for CASSPFTGRYTEAFF.

The chain is built from TRBV27 and TRBJ1-5, with D tentatively TRBD1 (6 bases). V lost 4 bases to trimming and J lost 2 bases, with 9 bases between them. This CDR3 has 14 amino acids. Germline lookup yields CDR1 MNHEY and CDR2 SMNVEV (reference sequence). CDR3 sequence reads: CASSSTGRNQPQHF. The CDR3 region has the DNA TGTGCCAGCAGTTCGACAGGTCGCAATCAGCCCCAGCATTTT.

This clone was found once. The J gene is TRBJ2-2, the V gene TRBV7-2; 8 nucleotides line up with TRBD1. Germline CDR1 is SGHTA and CDR2 is FQGNSA. This CDR3 has 15 residues. The V segment lost 4 bases and the J segment 4 bases; nucleotides outside the gene matches: 5. CDR3 in DNA: TGTGCCAGCAGCTACGACAGGGGTGGCACCGGGGAGCTGTTTTTT. Residues: CASSYDRGGTGELFF.

This chain joins TRBV15 and TRBJ2-1; D perhaps matches TRBD2 (6 bases). V shed 1 base and J shed 5 bases, with 12 bases lying between them. This CDR3 is 15 amino acids long. Germline V CDR1 and CDR2: LNHNV, YYDKDF (reference sequence). CDR3 coding DNA: TGTGCCACCAGCAGAGCCGGGACTGGGAACAATGAGCAGTTCTTC. Encoded protein: CATSRAGTGNNEQFF.

V usage is TRBV5-1 and J usage is TRBJ1-1; D uncertain. The CDR3 has 11 residues. Trimming left V 5 bases short and J 2 bases short, with 4 bases between. Germline V gene data show CDR1 as SGHRS and CDR2 as YFSETQ. The CDR3 is CASRSNTEAFF. CDR3 sequence (DNA): TGCGCCAGCAGAAGCAACACTGAAGCTTTCTTT.